The 29 T cell receptor beta chains given below trace back to one sample, sequenced in a study of shared clonotypes between healthy human individuals. The method was immunoSEQ multiplex PCR; TCRdb's version includes in-frame clones alone and lacks a portion of them. This table holds millions of clones, 90% to 95% found once. The sample was naive CD4+ T cells sorted from blood. Subset denoted: CD45RA+ positively selected. All receptors derive from a man aged 18 to 29 in good health.

The rearrangement links TRBV5-4 to TRBJ2-2; the D call may be TRBD1 or TRBD2 (5 bases each). This CDR3 has 13 amino acids. Trimming stripped 9 bases from V and 3 bases from J, with 12 bases between. Germline loops: CDR1 SGHNT, CDR2 YYREEE (reference sequence). The CDR3 loop reads CAIGRGDTGELFF. As DNA, the CDR3 is TGTGCCATCGGGCGAGGGGACACCGGGGAGCTGTTTTTT.

The chain employs TRBV23-1 and TRBJ2-7; possible D gene TRBD2, 6 bases. TRBV23-1 is filed as an ORF, its function uncertain. V dropped 0 bases and J dropped 3 bases, with 9 bases sitting between them. This CDR3 region has 14 residues. CDR3 sequence reads: CASSQSVGGYEQYF. Written as DNA, the CDR3 is TGCGCCAGCAGTCAATCTGTGGGGGGCTACGAGCAGTACTTC.

This clone came up once. The sample holds other DNA sequences that translate to the same CDR3. The chain employs TRBV5-1 and TRBJ2-2; 7 bases line up with TRBD2. Per germline, CDR1 SGHRS and CDR2 YFSETQ. CDR3 length equals 15 residues. Trimming took 4 bases from V and 2 from J; bases not matched to a gene: 5. The CDR3 nucleotides read TGCGCCAGCAGCCCCAGCGGGACCAACACCGGGGAGCTGTTTTTT. Translated, it gives CASSPSGTNTGELFF. The variable domain in full, completed from reference TRBV5-1 and TRBJ2-2, reads KAGVTQTPRYLIKTRGQQVTLSCSPISGHRSVSWYQQTPGQGLQFLFEYFSETQRNKGNFPGRFSGRQFSNSRSEMNVSTLELGDSALYLCASSPSGTNTGELFFGEGSRLTVL.

The chain carries TRBV19 and TRBJ1-2; 7 nucleotides line up with TRBD1. V was pared by 7 bases and J by 5 bases, with 4 bases of the junction left unmatched. Germline CDR1 reads LNHDA; CDR2 reads SQIVND (reference sequence). This CDR3 spans 12 amino acids. CDR3 coding DNA: TGTGCCAGTATGAGGGACAGATATGGCTACACCTTC. This sequence encodes CASMRDRYGYTF.

The rearrangement joins TRBV5-1 to TRBJ1-3, with D maybe TRBD1 (5 bases). CDR1 and CDR2 (germline): SGHRS, YFSETQ. CDR3 size: 15 residues. Trimming took off 2 bases at V and 0 bases at J, with 9 bases between the two ends. DNA for the CDR3: TGCGCCAGCAGCTTCGATACAGGCTCTGGAAACACCATATATTTT. It yields the protein CASSFDTGSGNTIYF.

V usage is TRBV2 and J usage is TRBJ1-1, with 8 positions matching TRBD1. CDR1 and CDR2 from the germline V gene are SNHLY and FYNNEI. The V and J ends lost 2 bases and 2 bases, in that order; junction bases with no gene match: 4. The CDR3 extends over 15 amino acids. DNA of the CDR3: TGTGCCAGCAGTGAAAGGGGGACAGGAAACACTGAAGCTTTCTTT. It specifies CASSERGTGNTEAFF. Together with reference TRBV2 and TRBJ1-1, the CDR3 gives the full variable domain: EPEVTQTPSHQVTQMGQEVILRCVPISNHLYFYWYRQILGQKVEFLVSFYNNEISEKSEIFDDQFSVERPDGSNFTLKIRSTKLEDSAMYFCASSERGTGNTEAFFGQGTRLTVV.

The chain links TRBV20-1 to TRBJ2-7; a weak D match, TRBD2 (5 bases). CDR1 and CDR2 (germline): DFQATT, SNEGSKA (reference sequence). Trimming took 7 bases from V and 7 from J, leaving 14 bases between them. This CDR3 region has 11 residues. The CDR3 reads CSGGWQTEQYF. The CDR3 nucleotides read TGCAGTGGCGGGTGGCAAACGGAGCAGTACTTC.

DNA of the CDR3: TGTGCCAGTAGTTACAGGACAGGGGATTACAATGAGCAGTTCTTC. Translated, it gives CASSYRTGDYNEQFF. The gene calls are TRBV19 and TRBJ2-1, with 9 bases matching TRBD1. Trimming cost V 5 bases and J 4 bases; bases outside gene matches: 6. The CDR3 length is 15 residues. The V gene's germline CDR1 is LNHDA and CDR2 SQIVND (reference sequence). Full variable domain (remainder filled in from reference TRBV19 and TRBJ2-1): DGGITQSPKYLFRKEGQNVTLSCEQNLNHDAMYWYRQDPGQGLRLIYYSQIVNDFQKGDIAEGYSVSREKKESFPLTVTSAQKNPTAFYLCASSYRTGDYNEQFFGPGTRLTVL.

The chain joins TRBV4-1 to TRBJ2-1; the match to TRBD2 covers 12 bases. The V gene's germline CDR1 is MGHRA and CDR2 YSYEKL. This CDR3 comprises 19 residues. The ends lost 2 bases at V and 2 bases at J; junction bases unmatched: 10. CDR3 coding DNA: TGCGCCAGCAGCCAACCTACTAGCGGGGGGTCCTTAACCTACAATGAGCAGTTCTTC. This sequence encodes CASSQPTSGGSLTYNEQFF.

The J gene is TRBJ1-4, the V gene TRBV6-1; D unclear. The CDR3 consists of 13 residues. The germline gives CDR1 MNHNS, CDR2 SASEGT. Trimming pared 7 bases from V and 0 bases from J, leaving 6 bases between. DNA of the CDR3: TGTGCCAGCATTGGGACAACTAATGAAAAACTGTTTTTT. It translates to CASIGTTNEKLFF.

The rearrangement uses TRBV5-6 and TRBJ1-1; D might be TRBD1 (6 bases). CDR1 is SGHDT and CDR2 is YYEEEE in the germline V gene. The CDR3 sequence is 15 residues long. Trimming left V 0 bases short and J 0 bases short, with 9 bases between. The DNA of the CDR3 is TGTGCCAGCAGCTTGGCGGGACAAGTGAACACTGAAGCTTTCTTT. Its translation is CASSLAGQVNTEAFF. The entire variable domain, with the rest obtained from reference TRBV5-6 and TRBJ1-1, is as follows: DAGVTQSPTHLIKTRGQQVTLRCSPKSGHDTVSWYQQALGQGPQFIFQYYEEEERQRGNFPDRFSGHQFPNYSSELNVNALLLGDSALYLCASSLAGQVNTEAFFGQGTRLTVV.

This chain uses TRBV7-2 with TRBJ2-5, with D hard to call. Trimming left V 2 bases short and J 1 base short, with 11 bases between. Germline loops: CDR1 SGHTA, CDR2 FQGNSA. The CDR3 length is 15 residues. The CDR3 DNA is TGTGCCAGCAGCTTAAACGGAGCCCTCCAAGAGACCCAGTACTTC. Protein product: CASSLNGALQETQYF.

The chain joins TRBV6-1 to TRBJ2-4, with TRBD1 matching over 8 bases. The CDR3 covers 14 residues. The germline V gene encodes CDR1 MNHNS and CDR2 SASEGT. Germline trimming cut 2 bases from V and 8 bases from J; bases unmatched to any gene: 5. The CDR3 DNA is TGTGCCAGCAGTGAAAGGACAGGGCTGGACATTCAGTACTTC. Translating gives CASSERTGLDIQYF.

The rearrangement uses TRBV5-4 and TRBJ1-4; D gene unclear. The CDR3 consists of 14 residues. Germline V gene lookup returns CDR1 SGHNT and CDR2 YYREEE (reference sequence). The ends were cut back, 1 base at V and 4 bases at J, with 8 bases in the middle. Here the CDR3 reads CASSLQGFNEKLFF. The DNA for the CDR3 is TGTGCCAGCAGCTTGCAAGGGTTTAATGAAAAACTGTTTTTT.

The chain has TRBV18 and TRBJ2-3; TRBD1 might be the D (5 bases). Germline values: CDR1 KGHSH, CDR2 LQKENI. CDR3 size: 14 residues. Trimming took off 2 bases at V and 1 base at J, with 7 bases between the two ends. DNA for the CDR3: TGTGCCAGCTCACCAGACAGCCGCACAGATACGCAGTATTTT. It translates to CASSPDSRTDTQYF.

Comments on this clone: This specimen includes other DNA sequences encoding the same CDR3. The rearrangement links TRBV7-9 to TRBJ2-7; 7 bases map to TRBD1. Trimming cost V 1 base and J 2 bases; bases outside gene matches: 2. This CDR3 has 14 residues. CDR1 is SEHNR, CDR2 FQNEAQ, per germline (reference sequence). CDR3 coding DNA: TGTGCCAGCAGCTTAGAACAGGGGCCCTACGAGCAGTACTTC. Its protein product is CASSLEQGPYEQYF. The variable domain in full, with the rest retrieved from reference TRBV7-9 and TRBJ2-7, is DTGVSQNPRHKITKRGQNVTFRCDPISEHNRLYWYRQTLGQGPEFLTYFQNEAQLEKSRLLSDRFSAERPKGSFSTLEIQRTEQGDSAMYLCASSLEQGPYEQYFGPGTRLTVT.

The rearrangement joins TRBV30 to TRBJ1-4; weak D call: TRBD1 (5 bases). Germline assignment: CDR1 GTSNPN and CDR2 SVGIG (reference sequence). The CDR3 sequence is 14 residues long. The V gene lost 0 bases and the J gene lost 9 bases, with 14 bases spanning the gap. The CDR3 DNA sequence: TGTGCCTGGAGTGTACACCTCCAGGGTAAAAAACTGTTTTTT. Encoded protein: CAWSVHLQGKKLFF.

With regard to this clone: The same CDR3 is also encoded by other DNA sequences in this sample. The chain carries TRBV5-4 and TRBJ2-3; D remains unclear. V lost 4 bases to trimming and J lost 0 bases, with 12 bases between them. The CDR3 is 15 amino acids. CDR1 and CDR2 (germline): SGHNT, YYREEE (reference sequence). DNA for the CDR3: TGTGCCAGCAGCCTTGCTGCCGGGAGCACAGATACGCAGTATTTT. It specifies CASSLAAGSTDTQYF.

The CDR3 DNA reads TGTGCCAGCAGTTCGGTTGGGCCAGGGGTGTACAATGAGCAGTTCTTC. Translation gives CASSSVGPGVYNEQFF. The V call is TRBV2, the J call TRBJ2-1; D perhaps matches TRBD1 (6 bases). The CDR3 extends over 16 amino acids. In germline, CDR1 is SNHLY, CDR2 FYNNEI. Trimming shortened V by 5 bases and J by 4 bases, and 18 bases separated the two germline ends.

Turning to this clone: The same CDR3 is also encoded by other DNA sequences in this sample. The chain joins TRBV19 to TRBJ2-7; either TRBD1 or TRBD2 may supply D (5 bases each). V lost 4 bases, J lost 2 bases, and 9 bases lay in between. This CDR3 has 13 residues. CDR1 and CDR2 (germline): LNHDA, SQIVND (reference sequence). The CDR3 sequence: CASSTGRTYEQYF. CDR3 in DNA: TGTGCCAGTAGTACGGGACGGACCTACGAGCAGTACTTC.

The rearrangement links TRBV7-2 to TRBJ1-2, with D perhaps matching TRBD1 (6 bases). Trimming pared 1 base from V and 3 bases from J, leaving 9 bases between. Germline V gives CDR1 SGHTA, CDR2 FQGNSA. This CDR3 has 14 residues. The CDR3 nucleotides read TGTGCCAGCAGCTTAGGCGGGGGCGACTATGGCTACACCTTC. Translation: CASSLGGGDYGYTF.

This clone has a handful of counts. The chain uses TRBV4-1 and TRBJ2-7, with a weak D call TRBD1 (5 bases). V was cut by 0 bases and J by 0 bases, with 15 bases left in between. The CDR3 has 17 amino acids. Germline V gene data show CDR1 as MGHRA and CDR2 as YSYEKL. CDR3 amino acids: CASSQDSGAVGSYEQYF. The CDR3 bases are TGCGCCAGCAGCCAAGATAGTGGGGCCGTCGGCTCCTACGAGCAGTACTTC.

V usage is TRBV9 and J usage is TRBJ1-1, with D tentatively TRBD1 (5 bases). The ends were cut back, 0 bases at V and 5 bases at J, with 14 bases in the middle. CDR3 size: 15 residues. The germline V gene has CDR1 SGDLS and CDR2 YYNGEE. The CDR3 loop is CASSVVRGWGTEAFF. As DNA, the CDR3 is TGTGCCAGCAGCGTAGTACGCGGCTGGGGGACTGAAGCTTTCTTT.

The chain has TRBV6-6 and TRBJ1-4, with a weak D call TRBD1 (6 bases). Between the trimmed V and J ends, which lost 5 bases and 0 bases, there was a span of 13 bases. The CDR3 contains 16 residues. The germline gives CDR1 MNHNY, CDR2 SVGAGI (reference sequence). Here the CDR3 DNA reads TGTGCCAGCAGTCATTTTCGACAGGCAACTAATGAAAAACTGTTTTTT. It encodes CASSHFRQATNEKLFF.

This chain joins TRBV5-1 and TRBJ2-2; a weak D match, TRBD2 (5 bases). The CDR3 extends over 16 amino acids. Germline V gives CDR1 SGHRS, CDR2 YFSETQ. The V and J ends lost 0 bases and 0 bases respectively, with 9 bases between them. The CDR3 region is CASSLASSSNTGELFF. The CDR3 bases are TGCGCCAGCAGCTTGGCTTCTAGCTCGAACACCGGGGAGCTGTTTTTT.

This chain uses TRBV15 with TRBJ2-1, with 11 bases that match TRBD2. Germline CDR1 LNHNV, CDR2 YYDKDF (reference sequence). CDR3 size: 19 residues. V was clipped by 0 bases and J by 9 bases; unmatched bases: 16. CDR3 amino acids: CATSRDLTRGLAVRGEQFF. The CDR3 nucleotides are TGTGCCACCAGCAGAGATTTGACAAGGGGACTAGCGGTAAGGGGTGAGCAGTTCTTC.

V usage is TRBV27 and J usage is TRBJ2-2, with TRBD1 identical over 9 bases. The CDR3 spans 13 residues. The germline CDR1 and CDR2 sequences are MNHEY and SMNVEV (reference sequence). The trim removed 7 bases at V and 8 bases at J, leaving 5 bases unmatched. The CDR3 is CASTRTGAGELFF. DNA of the CDR3: TGTGCCAGCACGCGGACAGGGGCTGGGGAGCTGTTTTTT.

The rearrangement uses TRBV11-1 and TRBJ2-3; 7 bases agree with TRBD2. V lost 5 bases to trimming and J lost 3 bases; unmatched junction nucleotides: 5. CDR3 length equals 14 residues. Germline assignment: CDR1 SGHAT and CDR2 FQDESV (reference sequence). In nucleotides, the CDR3 is TGTGCCAGCAGCCGACTAGCCCAGACAGATACGCAGTATTTT. This gives the protein CASSRLAQTDTQYF.

This clone was recorded only once. V and J are TRBV14 and TRBJ2-5, with D possibly being TRBD1 or TRBD2 (6 bases each). The length of the CDR3 is 16 residues. Trimming shortened V by 4 bases and J by 2 bases, and 17 bases separated the two germline ends. CDR1 and CDR2 (germline): SGHDN, FVKESK. The CDR3 DNA reads as TGTGCCAGCAGCCCCGGGGGACATCCTTTACAAGAGACCCAGTACTTC. It encodes CASSPGGHPLQETQYF.